This T cell receptor (beta chain) was profiled in a study of cytomegalovirus exposure and HLA in healthy donors. The PCR was carried out with 60 Vbeta primers and 13 Jbeta primers. Generated by immunoSEQ multiplex PCR, the TCRdb table keeps only in-frame clones and is missing some. The top ten clones hold around 4% of a sample with 270,000 or so clones, more than 80% of them seen once. This CDR3 contains 14 residues. V was cut by 4 bases and J by 6 bases, with 14 bases left in between. The germline V gene encodes CDR1 SGHRS and CDR2 YFSETQ. The specimen sequenced was PBMCs. The receptor was isolated from a middle-aged man in good health and CMV-seropositive. This chain joins TRBV5-1 and TRBJ2-1; the D gene is possibly TRBD1 (5 bases). For the CDR3, the DNA is TGCGCCAGCAGCATAACAGACAGCTTCAATGAGCAGTTCTTC. It yields the protein CASSITDSFNEQFF.